These 25 T cell receptor beta chains were sequenced from one sample in a study of T cell responses to AZD1222 COVID-19 vaccine. Data came from immunoSEQ multiplex PCR; TCRdb stores just in-frame clones and leaves some out. This table holds some 80,000 clones, over 65% found once. The sample in question was peripheral blood, obtained 28 days after the second dose of the MenACWY control vaccine. These receptors were collected from an adult who received the MenACWY meningococcal vaccine as a control.

V and J are TRBV6-2 or TRBV6-3 and TRBJ1-2, with D possibly being TRBD1 (6 bases). The CDR3 contains 14 residues. Trimming shortened V by 4 bases and J by 6 bases, and 15 bases separated the two germline ends. Per germline, CDR1 MNHEY and CDR2 SVGEGT. CDR3 protein: CASSSLTGKDGYTF. DNA for the CDR3: TGTGCCAGCAGTTCCTTGACAGGAAAAGATGGCTACACCTTC.

The chain is built from TRBV6-5 and TRBJ1-2; no clear D. Trimming removed 11 bases from V and 2 bases from J, with 15 bases in between. Germline V gives CDR1 MNHEY, CDR2 SVGAGI. This CDR3 contains 13 residues. The CDR3 region is CACSATANYGYTF. CDR3 bases: TGTGCCTGTTCAGCTACCGCCAACTATGGCTACACCTTC.

The chain joins TRBV7-8 to TRBJ2-1, with 9 bases identical to TRBD2. Unmatched junction bases numbered 4, after V lost 4 bases and J lost 6 bases. The CDR3 is made up of 14 amino acids. Germline V gives CDR1 SGHVS, CDR2 FQNEAQ. This chain's CDR3 is CASSSGTSPNEQFF. The DNA of the CDR3 is TGTGCCAGCAGCTCCGGGACTAGCCCCAATGAGCAGTTCTTC.

The V gene is TRBV28, the J gene TRBJ2-7; TRBD1 or TRBD2 may be the D gene (5 bases each). V was pared by 5 bases and J by 5 bases, with 13 bases between. CDR1 is MDHEN and CDR2 is SYDVKM in the germline V gene. CDR3 size: 13 residues. In nucleotides, the CDR3 is TGTGCCAGCAGTCCCAGCGGCAGGGACGAGCAGTACTTC. It is translated as CASSPSGRDEQYF. Together with reference TRBV28 and TRBJ2-7, the CDR3 gives the full variable domain: DVKVTQSSRYLVKRTGEKVFLECVQDMDHENMFWYRQDPGLGLRLIYFSYDVKMKEKGDIPEGYSVSREKKERFSLILESASTNQTSMYLCASSPSGRDEQYFGPGTRLTVT.

The rearrangement links TRBV7-3 to TRBJ1-2; D is unclear. Trimming left V 5 bases short and J 2 bases short, with 9 bases between. The CDR3 contains 13 residues. Germline V gene data show CDR1 as SGHTA and CDR2 as FQGTGA. In DNA form, the CDR3 reads TGTGCCAGCAGCCCACGGTACAACTATGGCTACACCTTC. Protein product: CASSPRYNYGYTF.

This sequence joins TRBV19 and TRBJ2-7; D may correspond to TRBD1 or TRBD2 (6 bases each). V lost 0 bases and J 6 bases, leaving 9 bases between the germline ends. Germline CDR1 and CDR2: LNHDA and SQIVND (reference sequence). The CDR3 is 13 residues long. The CDR3 loop is CASSIDRGGEQYF. CDR3 bases: TGTGCCAGTAGTATAGACAGGGGAGGCGAGCAGTACTTC.

V gene TRBV5-1 combines with J gene TRBJ1-1, with 9 bases lining up with TRBD1. Germline V lookup: CDR1 SGHRS, CDR2 YFSETQ. The CDR3 covers 16 residues. With V trimmed by 4 bases and J by 0 bases, 7 bases remained unmatched. The CDR3 region has the DNA TGCGCCAGCAGCCCGGGACAGGGTCTCATGAACACTGAAGCTTTCTTT. It encodes CASSPGQGLMNTEAFF.

This clone was found many times. This rearrangement joins TRBV13 to TRBJ2-6, with unresolved D. V was trimmed by 4 bases and J by 0 bases, leaving 4 bases between them. Germline CDR1 PRHDT, CDR2 FYEKMQ (reference sequence). The CDR3 totals 14 residues. CDR3 DNA: TGTGCCAGCAGCTCATCCTCTGGGGCCAACGTCCTGACTTTC. This codes for CASSSSSGANVLTF. Filled out from reference TRBV13 and TRBJ2-6, the complete variable domain reads AAGVIQSPRHLIKEKRETATLKCYPIPRHDTVYWYQQGPGQDPQFLISFYEKMQSDKGSIPDRFSAQQFSDYHSELNMSSLELGDSALYFCASSSSSGANVLTFGAGSRLTVL.

The chain links TRBV6-6 to TRBJ2-1; no firm D call. V lost 6 bases and J 2 bases, leaving 5 bases between the germline ends. The CDR3 runs to 12 residues. Germline V gene lookup returns CDR1 MNHNY and CDR2 SVGAGI (reference sequence). The CDR3 sequence: CASSLPYNEQFF. The CDR3 nucleotides are TGTGCCAGCAGCCTCCCCTACAATGAGCAGTTCTTC.

The chain carries TRBV9 and TRBJ1-4, with a possible D match to TRBD1 (5 bases). CDR3 length: 17 amino acids. CDR1 is SGDLS and CDR2 is YYNGEE in the germline V gene. Trimming cost V 0 bases and J 5 bases, with 17 bases left between them. The CDR3 loop is CASSVGGSEARNEKLFF. Written as DNA, the CDR3 is TGTGCCAGCAGCGTAGGGGGCTCGGAGGCCAGGAATGAAAAACTGTTTTTT.

V and J are TRBV12-3 or TRBV12-4 and TRBJ1-5; D may be TRBD1 (5 bases). The CDR3 contains 13 residues. The V end was cut by 0 bases, the J end by 7 bases, with 7 bases between. This CDR3 reads CASSLARQQPQHF. The DNA of the CDR3 is TGTGCCAGCAGTTTAGCGCGACAGCAGCCCCAGCATTTT.

Judged by abundance, this clone is medium-sized. This chain joins TRBV27 and TRBJ1-6; D gene unclear. This CDR3 spans 15 amino acids. Trimming pared 10 bases from V and 5 bases from J, leaving 18 bases between. The V gene's germline CDR1 is MNHEY and CDR2 SMNVEV (reference sequence). CDR3 region: CATRPFLGNNSPLHF. The CDR3 region has the DNA TGTGCCACCAGGCCCTTTTTGGGGAATAATTCACCCCTCCACTTT.

The chain carries TRBV7-2 and TRBJ2-7; 7 nucleotides match TRBD2. Germline CDR1 SGHTA, CDR2 FQGNSA. V shed 5 bases, J shed 8 bases, and the junction held 12 bases outside the gene matches. The CDR3 spans 14 residues. CDR3 amino acids: CASSPGGSPTKQYF. For the CDR3, the DNA is TGTGCCAGCAGCCCCGGCGGGAGTCCTACGAAGCAGTACTTC.

The gene calls are TRBV21-1 and TRBJ1-1; whether TRBD1, the table's D call, matches the DNA was not checked. TRBV21-1 represents a pseudogene. CDR3 size: 15 residues. The CDR3 region has the DNA TGTGCCAGCATCGTAGCAGGGTGTGATGGCACTGAAGCTTTCTTT. Protein sequence: CASIVAGCDGTEAFF.

CDR3 residues: CASSLAGSGEKLFF. The CDR3 bases are TGCGCCAGCAGCTTGGCAGGGAGCGGTGAAAAACTGTTTTTT. The chain joins TRBV5-1 to TRBJ1-4; D might be TRBD1 (5 bases). CDR1 and CDR2 (germline): SGHRS, YFSETQ. The CDR3 runs to 14 residues. Deletions cut 0 bases from V and 7 bases from J, with 10 bases between.

CDR3 amino acids: CASSLWTEGTEAFF. The CDR3 DNA is TGTGCCAGCAGCTTGTGGACCGAGGGCACTGAAGCTTTCTTT. V gene TRBV13 combines with J gene TRBJ1-1; D unresolved. The germline V and J ends were trimmed by 3 bases and 4 bases, with 12 bases remaining between them. CDR1 PRHDT and CDR2 FYEKMQ come from the germline V gene (reference sequence). CDR3 length: 14 amino acids.

The J gene is TRBJ2-7, the V gene TRBV5-4, with D possibly TRBD2 on 6 matching bases. Germline V gives CDR1 SGHNT, CDR2 YYREEE (reference sequence). Trimming removed 4 bases from V and 0 bases from J, with 14 bases in between. The CDR3 spans 15 residues. As DNA, the CDR3 is TGTGCCAGCAGCGGACCGGGACTCCTCTCCTACGAGCAGTACTTC. This translates into CASSGPGLLSYEQYF.

The V gene is TRBV15, the J gene TRBJ2-1; possibly TRBD2 for D (5 bases). This CDR3 has 14 amino acids. Trimming left V 5 bases short and J 7 bases short, with 15 bases between. Germline V lookup: CDR1 LNHNV, CDR2 YYDKDF (reference sequence). CDR3 coding DNA: TGTGCCACCAGCGCAACTAGACTTGGGAATGAGCAGTTCTTC. It codes for CATSATRLGNEQFF.

The chain recombines TRBV7-2 with TRBJ2-5; 9 bases are a match to TRBD1. The junction had 2 bases not matched to a gene; V was cut back by 4 bases and J by 5 bases. CDR3 length equals 13 residues. CDR1 and CDR2 (germline): SGHTA, FQGNSA. CDR3 bases: TGTGCCAGCAGCTCCGGGACAGGGGAGACCCAGTACTTC. Its protein is CASSSGTGETQYF. Together with reference TRBV7-2 and TRBJ2-5, the CDR3 gives the full variable domain: GAGVSQSPSNKVTEKGKDVELRCDPISGHTALYWYRQSLGQGLEFLIYFQGNSAPDKSGLPSDRFSAERTGGSVSTLTIQRTQQEDSAVYLCASSSGTGETQYFGPGTRLLVL.

The gene calls are TRBV7-9 and TRBJ2-3, with 12 positions matching TRBD2. J gave up 1 base and V 3 bases, and 5 bases lay outside the gene matches. CDR1 and CDR2 from the germline V gene are SEHNR and FQNEAQ (reference sequence). The length of the CDR3 is 17 residues. The CDR3 spells CASSLGLAGGRTDTQYF. Here the CDR3 DNA reads TGTGCCAGCAGCTTGGGGCTAGCGGGAGGGCGCACAGATACGCAGTATTTT.

This clone is a singleton in its sample. The chain has TRBV30 and TRBJ2-7, with D perhaps matching TRBD1 (6 bases). This CDR3 has 15 residues. V lost 0 bases, J lost 5 bases, and 17 bases lay in between. The germline V gene has CDR1 GTSNPN and CDR2 SVGIG (reference sequence). The CDR3 loop reads CAWSVLRGTVDEQYF. In DNA, the CDR3 is TGTGCCTGGAGTGTACTAAGGGGGACGGTTGACGAGCAGTACTTC. Combining the CDR3 with reference TRBV30 and TRBJ2-7 gives the whole variable domain SQTIHQWPATLVQPVGSPLSLECTVEGTSNPNLYWYRQAAGRGLQLLFYSVGIGQISSEVPQNLSASRPQDRQFILSSKKLLLSDSGFYLCAWSVLRGTVDEQYFGPGTRLTVT.

V is TRBV2 and J is TRBJ1-1; a weak D match, TRBD1 (6 bases). The CDR3 loop spans 14 amino acids. Trimming cost V 8 bases and J 1 base, with 14 bases left between them. Looked up from germline, CDR1 is SNHLY and CDR2 is FYNNEI. CDR3 amino acids: CASGGTRGNTEAFF. The CDR3 DNA sequence: TGTGCCAGCGGGGGGACAAGGGGGAACACTGAAGCTTTCTTT.

This clone was picked up a small number of times. The rearrangement uses TRBV19 and TRBJ1-2; 7 bases are a match to TRBD1. Looked up from germline, CDR1 is LNHDA and CDR2 is SQIVND (reference sequence). The V gene end was trimmed by 6 bases and the J gene end by 2 bases; junction bases not matched to a gene: 6. The CDR3 runs 14 residues. The DNA of the CDR3 is TGTGCCAGTAGCGCCGACAGGGCAAACTATGGCTACACCTTC. It codes for CASSADRANYGYTF.

In nucleotides, the CDR3 is TGCGCCAGCAGCTTAGGCGGGAGGGCCGGTGAGCAGTTCTTC. Translating it yields CASSLGGRAGEQFF. This chain connects TRBV5-1 to TRBJ2-1; 9 bases match TRBD2. The CDR3 covers 14 residues. Germline CDR1 is SGHRS and CDR2 is YFSETQ. V lost 2 bases to trimming and J lost 9 bases; unmatched junction nucleotides: 6.

J is TRBJ1-1 and V is TRBV5-6, with unresolved D. V shed 3 bases and J shed 6 bases, with 21 bases lying between them. Germline V gene lookup returns CDR1 SGHDT and CDR2 YYEEEE. The CDR3 has 16 amino acids. CDR3 residues: CASSSIATGRTAEAFF. The CDR3 region has the DNA TGTGCCAGCAGCTCTATTGCCACTGGGAGGACGGCTGAAGCTTTCTTT.